These T cell receptor beta chains were read from a single sample in a study of blood T cell repertoires in COVID-19. Data came from immunoSEQ multiplex PCR; TCRdb stores just in-frame clones and leaves some out. Of under 200,000 clones listed, about 89% are singletons. Sample: peripheral blood. The receptors derive from a man between 70 and 80 years old with acute or convalescent COVID-19. The CDR3 runs from the conserved cysteine through the conserved F or W. The D gene is left open where the match is weak. The size entry is marked missing in some rows and otherwise reads once, few, many or a size class.

J | size | D | V | CDR3 | DNA
TRBJ1-2 | NA | NA | TRBV28 | CASSLSLDSGYGYTF | TGTGCCAGCAGTTTATCTCTCGACAGTGGCTATGGCTACACCTTC
TRBJ2-1 | NA | NA | TRBV5-8 | CASSLGHGGSSYNEQFF | TGTGCCAGCAGCTTGGGTCATGGGGGCAGCTCCTACAATGAGCAGTTCTTC
TRBJ1-3 | NA | TRBD1 | TRBV28 | CASSSLDRALTSGNTIYF | TGTGCCAGCAGTTCCCTCGACAGGGCCTTAACATCTGGAAACACCATATATTTT
TRBJ1-5 | NA | TRBD1 | TRBV2 | CASKGGTGGQPQHF | TGTGCCAGCAAGGGCGGGACAGGGGGACAGCCCCAGCATTTT
TRBJ1-3 | NA | TRBD1 | TRBV6-5 | CASTTGPGGQNTIYF | TGTGCCAGCACCACCGGCCCAGGGGGCCAAAACACCATATATTTT
TRBJ1-3 | NA | TRBD1 | TRBV6-4 | CATFPRQGPGSGNTIYF | TGTGCCACCTTTCCCCGACAGGGGCCCGGCTCTGGAAACACCATATATTTT
TRBJ1-1 | few | NA | TRBV11-3 | CASSSGWTNTEAFF | TGTGCCAGCAGCTCCGGGTGGACAAACACTGAAGCTTTCTTT
TRBJ2-1 | few | TRBD1 | TRBV5-1 | CASSPGTGGPYNEQFF | TGCGCCAGCAGCCCGGGGACAGGGGGACCCTACAATGAGCAGTTCTTC
TRBJ2-7 | once | TRBD1 | TRBV6-2/TRBV6-3 | CASSPHRGRAYEQYF | TGTGCCAGCAGCCCCCACAGGGGAAGGGCCTACGAGCAGTACTTC
TRBJ2-7 | NA | TRBD2 | TRBV9 | CASSVGAGEAYEQYF | TGTGCCAGCAGCGTAGGAGCGGGAGAGGCCTACGAGCAGTACTTC
TRBJ2-1 | NA | TRBD1 | TRBV6-5 | CASTRQGPIYNEQFF | TGTGCCAGCACTCGACAGGGGCCGATCTACAATGAGCAGTTCTTC
TRBJ2-7 | once | NA | TRBV5-1 | CASSLGQGLRGQYF | TGCGCCAGCAGCTTGGGGCAGGGGCTACGAGGGCAGTACTTC
TRBJ2-1 | NA | NA | TRBV30 | CAWSPTGASSYNEQFF | TGTGCCTGGAGTCCCACCGGAGCTAGCTCCTACAATGAGCAGTTCTTC
TRBJ1-3 | NA | NA | TRBV12-3/TRBV12-4 | CASQQANGNTIYF | TGTGCCAGCCAGCAGGCTAATGGAAACACCATATATTTT
TRBJ2-3 | NA | TRBD2 | TRBV10-3 | CAASTSGRSTDTQYF | TGTGCCGCCTCGACTAGCGGGAGGTCGACAGATACGCAGTATTTT
TRBJ2-2 | once | TRBD2 | TRBV9 | CASTLGPREDTGELFF | TGTGCCAGCACCTTAGGCCCACGGGAGGACACCGGGGAGCTGTTTTTT
TRBJ2-1 | NA | TRBD2 | TRBV25-1 | CASARVAGGNEQFF | TGTGCCAGCGCCCGGGTAGCGGGAGGTAATGAGCAGTTCTTC
TRBJ1-1 | NA | TRBD1 | TRBV12-3/TRBV12-4 | CASSPRTGKEAFF | TGTGCCAGCAGTCCCCGGACAGGAAAAGAAGCTTTCTTT
TRBJ2-3 | NA | TRBD2 | TRBV11-2 | CASSFRREADTQYF | TGTGCCAGCAGCTTTAGACGGGAGGCAGATACGCAGTATTTT
TRBJ2-5 | NA | NA | TRBV7-8 | CASSAGGNWETQYF | TGTGCCAGCAGCGCCGGGGGAAATTGGGAGACCCAGTACTTC
TRBJ2-6 | NA | TRBD2 | TRBV2 | CAIRGGSGANVLTF | TGTGCCATCCGGGGGGGCTCTGGGGCCAACGTCCTGACTTTC
TRBJ2-3 | NA | NA | TRBV10-3 | CAISDLAGSTDTQYF | TGTGCCATCAGTGATCTGGCGGGGAGCACAGATACGCAGTATTTT
TRBJ2-3 | NA | NA | TRBV11-2 | CASSRGLSTDTQYF | TGTGCCAGCAGCCGTGGACTCAGCACAGATACGCAGTATTTT
TRBJ1-1 | few | NA | TRBV7-9 | CASSFREEVLGAFF | TGTGCCAGCAGCTTCAGGGAAGAGGTACTCGGTGCTTTCTTT
TRBJ1-4 | NA | TRBD1 | TRBV30 | CAWSDGQANEKLFF | TGTGCCTGGAGTGATGGACAGGCCAATGAAAAACTGTTTTTT
TRBJ2-7 | few | NA | TRBV2 | CASSEQGIVYEQYF | TGTGCCAGCAGTGAACAGGGAATTGTCTACGAGCAGTACTTC
TRBJ2-7 | NA | NA | TRBV20-1 | CSGVFGFEQYF | TGCAGTGGTGTCTTCGGGTTCGAGCAGTACTTC
TRBJ2-7 | NA | NA | TRBV7-9 | CASSPMTSEQYF | TGTGCCAGCAGCCCGATGACATCCGAGCAGTACTTC
TRBJ2-4 | NA | NA | TRBV2 | CASRPVFPNIQYF | TGTGCCAGCAGGCCAGTTTTTCCGAACATTCAGTACTTC
TRBJ2-3 | NA | NA | TRBV2 | CASSQGPVDTQYF | TGTGCCAGCAGTCAGGGCCCCGTGGATACGCAGTATTTT
TRBJ1-4 | NA | NA | TRBV12-3/TRBV12-4 | CASQGTTNEKLFF | TGTGCCAGCCAGGGGACAACTAATGAAAAACTGTTTTTT
TRBJ1-1 | NA | NA | TRBV30 | CAWGLRGGTEAFF | TGTGCCTGGGGACTGAGGGGAGGCACTGAAGCTTTCTTT
TRBJ1-1 | NA | TRBD1 | TRBV5-4 | CASSSDRGPDTEAFF | TGTGCCAGCAGCTCGGACAGGGGGCCGGACACTGAAGCTTTCTTT
TRBJ1-2 | NA | TRBD1 | TRBV2 | CASSERGQGTSGYTF | TGTGCCAGCAGTGAAAGGGGACAGGGAACGAGTGGCTACACCTTC
TRBJ2-2 | few | TRBD2 | TRBV5-1 | CASTPWGLGNAGELFF | TGCGCCAGCACCCCCTGGGGACTAGGGAACGCCGGGGAGCTGTTTTTT
TRBJ1-1 | NA | NA | TRBV3-1/TRBV3-2 | CASSLLNGEGEAFF | TGTGCCAGCAGTCTTCTAAATGGCGAGGGTGAAGCTTTCTTT
TRBJ2-1 | NA | TRBD2 | TRBV11-2 | CASSTRLAGGRSYNEQFF | TGTGCCAGCAGCACCCGACTAGCGGGAGGACGATCCTACAATGAGCAGTTCTTC
TRBJ1-1 | NA | NA | TRBV29-1 | CSVETHSAGEAFF | TGCAGCGTTGAAACACACTCAGCGGGTGAAGCTTTCTTT
TRBJ1-5 | NA | TRBD1 | TRBV19 | CASSKGQGLNQPQHF | TGTGCCAGTAGTAAGGGACAGGGCCTCAATCAGCCCCAGCATTTT
TRBJ2-1 | NA | TRBD1 | TRBV7-3 | CASSPRGLADSYNEQFF | TGTGCCAGCAGCCCAAGGGGGCTAGCAGATTCCTACAATGAGCAGTTCTTC
TRBJ2-3 | NA | TRBD1 | TRBV5-8 | CASRPQGAGTDTQYF | TGTGCCAGCAGACCCCAGGGGGCTGGCACAGATACGCAGTATTTT
TRBJ2-7 | NA | NA | TRBV30 | CAWSVSKGWSSYEQYF | TGTGCCTGGAGTGTCAGTAAGGGGTGGAGCTCCTACGAGCAGTACTTC
TRBJ1-3 | NA | NA | TRBV7-2 | CASRPGLGSGNTIYF | TGTGCCAGCAGACCAGGGCTTGGATCTGGAAACACCATATATTTT